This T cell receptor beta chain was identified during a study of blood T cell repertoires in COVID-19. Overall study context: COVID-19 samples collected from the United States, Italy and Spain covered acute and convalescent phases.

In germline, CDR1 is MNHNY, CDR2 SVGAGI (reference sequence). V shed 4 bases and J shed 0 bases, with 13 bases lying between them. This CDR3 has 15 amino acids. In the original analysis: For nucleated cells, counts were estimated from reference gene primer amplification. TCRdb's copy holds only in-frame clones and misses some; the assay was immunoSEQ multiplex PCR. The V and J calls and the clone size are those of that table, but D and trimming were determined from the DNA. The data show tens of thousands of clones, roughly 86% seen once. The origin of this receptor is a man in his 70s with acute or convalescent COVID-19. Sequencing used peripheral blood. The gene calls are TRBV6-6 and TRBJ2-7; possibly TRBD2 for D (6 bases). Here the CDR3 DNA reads TGTGCCAGCAGTTCGAGCGGGCCGAGCTCCTACGAGCAGTACTTC. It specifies CASSSSGPSSYEQYF.